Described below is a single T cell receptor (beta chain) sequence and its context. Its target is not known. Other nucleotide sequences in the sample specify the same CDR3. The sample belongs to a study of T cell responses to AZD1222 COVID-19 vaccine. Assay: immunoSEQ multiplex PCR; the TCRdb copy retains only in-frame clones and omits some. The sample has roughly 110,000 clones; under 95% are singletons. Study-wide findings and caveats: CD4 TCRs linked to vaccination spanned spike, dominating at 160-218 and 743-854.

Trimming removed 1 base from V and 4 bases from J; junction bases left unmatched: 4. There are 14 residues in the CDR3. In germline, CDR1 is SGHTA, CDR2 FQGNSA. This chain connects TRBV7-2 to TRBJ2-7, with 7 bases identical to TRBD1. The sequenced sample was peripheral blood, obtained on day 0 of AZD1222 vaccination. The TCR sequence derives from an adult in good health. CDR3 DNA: TGTGCCAGCAGCTTAGGAGGGGGCCTTTACGAGCAGTACTTC. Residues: CASSLGGGLYEQYF.